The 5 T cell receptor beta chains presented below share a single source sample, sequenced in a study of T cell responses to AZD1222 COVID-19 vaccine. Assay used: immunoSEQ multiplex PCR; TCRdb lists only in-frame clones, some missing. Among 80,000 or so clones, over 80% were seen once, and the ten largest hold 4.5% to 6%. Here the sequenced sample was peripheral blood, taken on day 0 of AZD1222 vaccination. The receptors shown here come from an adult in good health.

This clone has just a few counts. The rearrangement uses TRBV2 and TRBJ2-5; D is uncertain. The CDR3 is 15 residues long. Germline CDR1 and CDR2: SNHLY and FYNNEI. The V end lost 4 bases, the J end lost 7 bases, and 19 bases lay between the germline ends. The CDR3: CASSAKGPRTGTQYF. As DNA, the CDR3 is TGTGCCAGCAGTGCAAAAGGACCCCGAACCGGGACCCAGTACTTC.

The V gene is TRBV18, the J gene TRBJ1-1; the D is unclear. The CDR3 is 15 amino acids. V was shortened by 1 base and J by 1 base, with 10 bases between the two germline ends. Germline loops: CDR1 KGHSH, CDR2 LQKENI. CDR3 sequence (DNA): TGTGCCAGCTCACCACGTGAGGCATCGAACACTGAAGCTTTCTTT. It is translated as CASSPREASNTEAFF.

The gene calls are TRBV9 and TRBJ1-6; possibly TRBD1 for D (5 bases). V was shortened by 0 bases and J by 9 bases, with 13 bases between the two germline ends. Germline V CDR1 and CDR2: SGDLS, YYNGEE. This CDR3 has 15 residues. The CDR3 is CASSVGEGRGSPLHF. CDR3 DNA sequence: TGTGCCAGCAGCGTAGGGGAAGGGAGGGGTTCACCCCTCCACTTT. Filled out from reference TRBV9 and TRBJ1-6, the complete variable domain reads DSGVTQTPKHLITATGQRVTLRCSPRSGDLSVYWYQQSLDQGLQFLIQYYNGEERAKGNILERFSAQQFPDLHSELNLSSLELGDSALYFCASSVGEGRGSPLHFGNGTRLTVT.

The CDR3 DNA sequence: TGTGCCAGCCCAATCCGCGACAGGGTGGTTTTCTATAATTCACCCCTCCACTTT. This codes for CASPIRDRVVFYNSPLHF. J is TRBJ1-6 and V is TRBV28; 7 bases fit TRBD1. Germline CDR1 and CDR2: MDHEN and SYDVKM. V lost 8 bases to trimming and J lost 3 bases; unmatched junction nucleotides: 16. CDR3 length: 18 amino acids.

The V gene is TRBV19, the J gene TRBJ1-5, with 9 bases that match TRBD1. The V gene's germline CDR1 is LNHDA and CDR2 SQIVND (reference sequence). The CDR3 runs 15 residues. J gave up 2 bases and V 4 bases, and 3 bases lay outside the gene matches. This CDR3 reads CASSRQGGGNQPQHF. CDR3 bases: TGTGCCAGTAGTAGACAGGGGGGGGGCAATCAGCCCCAGCATTTT.